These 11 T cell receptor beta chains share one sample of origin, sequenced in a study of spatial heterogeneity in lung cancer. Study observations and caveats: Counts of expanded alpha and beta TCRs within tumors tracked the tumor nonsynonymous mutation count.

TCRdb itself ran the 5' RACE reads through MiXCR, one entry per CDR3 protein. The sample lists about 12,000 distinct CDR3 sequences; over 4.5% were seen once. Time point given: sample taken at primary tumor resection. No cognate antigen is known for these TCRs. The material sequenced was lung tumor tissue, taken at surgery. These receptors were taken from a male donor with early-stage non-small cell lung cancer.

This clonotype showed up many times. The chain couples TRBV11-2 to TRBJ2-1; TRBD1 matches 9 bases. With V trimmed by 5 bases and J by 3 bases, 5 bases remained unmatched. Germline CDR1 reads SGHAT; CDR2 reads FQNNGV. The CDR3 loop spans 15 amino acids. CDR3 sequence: CASSQDRGLYNEQFF. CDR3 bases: TGTGCCAGCAGCCAGGACAGGGGACTCTACAATGAGCAGTTCTTC.

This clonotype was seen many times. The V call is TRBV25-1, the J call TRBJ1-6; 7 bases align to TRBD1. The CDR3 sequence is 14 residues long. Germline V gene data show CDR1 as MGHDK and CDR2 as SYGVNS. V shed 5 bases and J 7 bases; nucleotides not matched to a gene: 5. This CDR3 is CASSWDRDNSPLHF. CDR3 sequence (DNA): TGTGCCAGCAGTTGGGACAGAGACAATTCACCCCTCCACTTT.

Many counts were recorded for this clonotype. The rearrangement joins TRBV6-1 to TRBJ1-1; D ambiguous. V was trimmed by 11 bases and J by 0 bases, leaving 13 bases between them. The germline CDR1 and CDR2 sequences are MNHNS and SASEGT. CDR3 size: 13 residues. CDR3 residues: CAAQRRMNTEAFF. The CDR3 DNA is TGTGCCGCCCAAAGACGGATGAACACTGAAGCTTTCTTT.

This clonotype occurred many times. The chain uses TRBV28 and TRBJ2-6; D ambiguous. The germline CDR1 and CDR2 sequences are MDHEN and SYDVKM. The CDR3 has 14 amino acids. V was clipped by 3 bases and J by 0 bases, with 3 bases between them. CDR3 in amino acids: CASSFSSGANVLTF. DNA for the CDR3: TGTGCCAGCAGTTTCAGCTCTGGGGCCAACGTCCTGACTTTC.

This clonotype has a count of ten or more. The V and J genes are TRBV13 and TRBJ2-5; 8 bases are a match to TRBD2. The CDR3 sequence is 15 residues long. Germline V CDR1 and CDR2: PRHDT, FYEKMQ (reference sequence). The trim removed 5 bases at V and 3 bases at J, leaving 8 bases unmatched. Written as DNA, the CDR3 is TGTGCCAGCAGCCCCGGAGGAGCGGGGGAAGAGACCCAGTACTTC. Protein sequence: CASSPGGAGEETQYF.

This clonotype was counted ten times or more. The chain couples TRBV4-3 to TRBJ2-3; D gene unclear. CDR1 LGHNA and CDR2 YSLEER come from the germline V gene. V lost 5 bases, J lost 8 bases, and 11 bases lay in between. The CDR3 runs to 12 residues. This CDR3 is CASSSRLGTQYF. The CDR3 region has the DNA TGCGCCAGCAGCTCTAGGTTGGGTACGCAGTATTTT.

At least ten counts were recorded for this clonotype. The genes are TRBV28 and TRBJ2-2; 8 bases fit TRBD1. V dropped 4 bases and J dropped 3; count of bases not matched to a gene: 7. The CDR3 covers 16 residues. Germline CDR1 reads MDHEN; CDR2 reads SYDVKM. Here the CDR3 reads CASSYLGQVYTGELFF. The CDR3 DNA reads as TGTGCCAGCAGTTACCTGGGACAGGTCTACACCGGGGAGCTGTTTTTT.

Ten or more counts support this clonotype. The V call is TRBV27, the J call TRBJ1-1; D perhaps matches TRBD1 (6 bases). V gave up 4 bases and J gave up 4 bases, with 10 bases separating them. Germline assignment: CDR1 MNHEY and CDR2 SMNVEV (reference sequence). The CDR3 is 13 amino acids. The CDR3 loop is CASSSGGGTEAFF. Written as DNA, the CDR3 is TGTGCCAGCAGTTCAGGAGGGGGCACTGAAGCTTTCTTT.

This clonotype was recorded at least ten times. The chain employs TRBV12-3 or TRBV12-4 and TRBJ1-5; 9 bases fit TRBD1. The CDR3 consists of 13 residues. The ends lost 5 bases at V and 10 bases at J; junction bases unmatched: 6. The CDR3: CASSPGQGLPQHF. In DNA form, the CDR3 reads TGTGCCAGCAGTCCCGGACAGGGGCTACCCCAGCATTTT.

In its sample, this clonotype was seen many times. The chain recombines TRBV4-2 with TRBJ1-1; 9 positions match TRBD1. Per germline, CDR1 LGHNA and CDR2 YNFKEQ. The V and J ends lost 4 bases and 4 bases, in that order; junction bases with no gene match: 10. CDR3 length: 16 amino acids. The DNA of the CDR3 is TGTGCCAGCAGCCCGGACAGGGGAGGGAAGGTCACTGAAGCTTTCTTT. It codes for CASSPDRGGKVTEAFF.

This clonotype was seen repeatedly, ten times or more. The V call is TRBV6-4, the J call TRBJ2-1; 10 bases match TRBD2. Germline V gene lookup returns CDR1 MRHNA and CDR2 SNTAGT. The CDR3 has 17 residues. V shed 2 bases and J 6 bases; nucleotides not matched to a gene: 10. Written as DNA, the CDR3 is TGTGCCAGCAGTGACGAGAGCGGGAGGGCCGAGGGCAATGAGCAGTTCTTC. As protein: CASSDESGRAEGNEQFF.